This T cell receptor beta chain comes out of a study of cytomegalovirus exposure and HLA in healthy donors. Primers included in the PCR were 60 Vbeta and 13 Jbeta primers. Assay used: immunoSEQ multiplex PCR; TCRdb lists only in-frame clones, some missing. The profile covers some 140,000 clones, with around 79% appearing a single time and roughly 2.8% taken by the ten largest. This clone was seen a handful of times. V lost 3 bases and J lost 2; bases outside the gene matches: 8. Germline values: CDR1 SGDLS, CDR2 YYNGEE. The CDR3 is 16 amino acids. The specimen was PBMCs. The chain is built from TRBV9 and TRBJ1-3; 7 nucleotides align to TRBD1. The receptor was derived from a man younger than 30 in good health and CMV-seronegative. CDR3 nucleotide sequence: TGTGCCAGCAGCGGAAACAGGGGCCGTGCTGGAAACACCATATATTTT. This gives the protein CASSGNRGRAGNTIYF.